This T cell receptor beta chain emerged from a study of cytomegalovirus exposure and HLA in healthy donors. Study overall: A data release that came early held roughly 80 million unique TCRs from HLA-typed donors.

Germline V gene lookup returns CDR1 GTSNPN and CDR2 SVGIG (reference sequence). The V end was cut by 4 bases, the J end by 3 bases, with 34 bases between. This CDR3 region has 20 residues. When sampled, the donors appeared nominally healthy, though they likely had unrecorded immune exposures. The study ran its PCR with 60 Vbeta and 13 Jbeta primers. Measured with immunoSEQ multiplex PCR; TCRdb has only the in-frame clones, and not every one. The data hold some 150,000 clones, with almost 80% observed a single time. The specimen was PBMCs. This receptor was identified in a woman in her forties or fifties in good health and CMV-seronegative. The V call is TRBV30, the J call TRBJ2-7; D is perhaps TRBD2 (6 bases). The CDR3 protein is CAWNPSSGFPPPTDYYEQYF. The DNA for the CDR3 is TGTGCCTGGAATCCCTCATCCGGTTTCCCCCCCCCAACGGACTACTACGAGCAGTACTTC.